The present T cell receptor (beta chain) was sequenced within a study of shared clonotypes between healthy human individuals (dated by TCRdb to 2018 to 2020). Regarding the complete study: The cohort included three men and a couple of women between 18 and 49 years of age. For each donor, CD4 naive and CD4 memory were each run on three plates, CD8 naive on two plates, and CD8 memory on one plate. To estimate repertoire size and how much clonotypes are shared between individuals, the study performed deep sequencing of blood TCR repertoires from roughly five healthy adults. To increase sequencing depth and limit assay-specific biases, TCR repertoire library preparation and sequencing were carried out by different laboratories using diverse techniques. Leukapheresis yielded between about 0.9 and 9.5 billion PBMCs per donor. The paper as a whole reports these results and caveats: The small number of donors limited the genetic and exposure-history diversity represented. Rarefaction of sorted-subset datasets indicated incomplete sequencing despite the large sequencing depth. Estimated clonotype richness was generally larger for naive than for memory subsets. Compared with non-shared clonotypes, the clonotypes found in all four sorted-subset donors had higher generation probabilities. Only blood was sampled, and tissue TCR repertoires likely differ from those in blood. Pairwise subsampling indicated that sequencing depth was expected to affect the degree of clonotype sharing among donors. Across four donors, about 5% of naive CD4, 3% to 4% of naive CD8, around 2.5% of memory CD4, and approximately 0.4% of memory CD8 clonotypes were shared.

From the cysteine through the phenylalanine, the CDR3 covers 14 amino acids. The DNA shown is the 42-base CDR3, in frame from base 1. Taken from the germline V gene, the CDR1 and CDR2 loops are MDHEN and SYDVKM. V is pared back by 3 bases and J by 4 bases, with 11 bases lying between the germline termini. CD8 naive samples were CD45RO-negative cells positively selected for CCR7, giving a CD45RA+CCR7+ population that excluded TemRA cells. The donors were healthy, HIV-negative adults with no recently reported acute infections or vaccinations. Every donor was a Caucasian adult living in Nashville, Tennessee, USA. Blood was collected by leukapheresis, and PBMCs were isolated by Ficoll-Histopaque density gradient centrifugation and then cryopreserved in liquid nitrogen vapor phase. Analytical flow cytometry was used to check the purity and quantity of every magnetically sorted T cell population. From each sorted fraction, genomic DNA was isolated and quantified by UV absorbance on a Nanodrop 2000c.

To note about this clone: There is no known antigen for this receptor. No base qualities exist here, and no much larger clone lies one base off it.

Using the deep immunoSEQ assay, multiplex PCR amplified TCR CDR3 regions from genomic DNA. Extracted genomic DNA from each cell subset was spread evenly across all wells of several immunoSEQ 96-well plates, with each plate serving as a replicate. For sorted subsets, each replicate PCR was loaded with about 0.2 ug genomic DNA, equivalent to some 27,000 T cell genomes. The purified libraries were quantified using a Qubit 3.0 fluorometer, sized with a Bioanalyzer 2100, and then quantified again using the KAPA Library Quantification kit. Each immunoSEQ 96-well plate was sequenced on its own single-read 150-cycle Illumina NextSeq 550 flow cell. On the authors' methods: The immunoSEQ output contained only junctional sequences without quality scores, so filtering could not match that applied to full-length reads. Sequences were annotated with PyIR, a Python wrapper for IgBLAST v1.9, using IMGT germline references to assign V/J genes and CDR3. Reads were removed for weak V/J assignments (E-value above 1e-6), missing CDR3, stop codons, out-of-frame junctions, or ambiguous translated residues. V3J clonotypes were defined as sequences sharing the same inferred V gene, J gene, and CDR3 amino acid sequence. To compute the percentage overlap between repertoires, the number of shared unique clonotypes was divided by the size of the smaller repertoire. Three approaches were used to assess repertoire richness: RTK rarefaction, the Chao1 estimator, and Recon v2.1 estimates of unobserved clonotypes. For all TCRbeta clonotypes obtained by the gDNA method from several donors, generation probabilities were computed with OLGA. Sourced from immuneACCESS, this table was stored by TCRdb with only in-frame sequences that have V and J called. A share of the clones is absent; for the studies checked, an unresolved V gene accounts for under half, and the remainder has no known explanation. V and J calls and clone size are copied from that table; D and trimming were computed from the DNA. The sample yields more than 2 million clones; 90% to 95% were counted once. 1.5% to 2% of the sample rests with the top ten.

The chain is encoded by TRBV28 joined to TRBJ2-3; a weak D assignment points to TRBD2 (6 bases agree). This receptor was taken from a man younger than 35 in good health. Some clones in this sample may be carry-over from other donors' samples. Sequenced input: naive CD8+ T cells from PBMCs. This specimen's cell subset or site label, interpreted: CD45RA+CCR7+. The sequenced DNA is TGTGCCAGCAGTTTGTCGGGGGAGGCAGATACGCAGTATTTT. Its product reads: CASSLSGEADTQYF.